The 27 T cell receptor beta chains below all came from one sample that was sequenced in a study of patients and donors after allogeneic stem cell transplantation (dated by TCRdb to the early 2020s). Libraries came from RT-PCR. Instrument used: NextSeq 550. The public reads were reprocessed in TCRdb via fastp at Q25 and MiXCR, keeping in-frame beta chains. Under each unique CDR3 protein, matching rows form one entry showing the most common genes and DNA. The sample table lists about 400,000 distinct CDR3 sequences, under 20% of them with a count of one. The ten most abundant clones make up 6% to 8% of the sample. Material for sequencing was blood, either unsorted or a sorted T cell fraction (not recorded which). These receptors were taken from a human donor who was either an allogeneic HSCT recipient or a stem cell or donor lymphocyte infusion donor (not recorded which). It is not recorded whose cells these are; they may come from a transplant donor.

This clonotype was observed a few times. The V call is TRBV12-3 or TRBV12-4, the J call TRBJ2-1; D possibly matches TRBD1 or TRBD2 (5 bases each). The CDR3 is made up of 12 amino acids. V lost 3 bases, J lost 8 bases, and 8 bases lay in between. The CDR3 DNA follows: TGTGCCAGCAGTTTCTTGGGGGATGAGCAGTTCTTC. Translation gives CASSFLGDEQFF.

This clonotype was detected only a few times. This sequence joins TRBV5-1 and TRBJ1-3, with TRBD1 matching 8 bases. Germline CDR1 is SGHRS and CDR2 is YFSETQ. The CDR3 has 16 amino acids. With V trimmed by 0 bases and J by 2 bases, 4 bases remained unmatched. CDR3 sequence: CASSLAPGGTGNTIYF. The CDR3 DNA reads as TGCGCCAGCAGCTTGGCCCCAGGGGGCACTGGAAACACCATATATTTT. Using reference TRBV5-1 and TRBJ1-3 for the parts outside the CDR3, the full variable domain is KAGVTQTPRYLIKTRGQQVTLSCSPISGHRSVSWYQQTPGQGLQFLFEYFSETQRNKGNFPGRFSGRQFSNSRSEMNVSTLELGDSALYLCASSLAPGGTGNTIYFGEGSWLTVV.

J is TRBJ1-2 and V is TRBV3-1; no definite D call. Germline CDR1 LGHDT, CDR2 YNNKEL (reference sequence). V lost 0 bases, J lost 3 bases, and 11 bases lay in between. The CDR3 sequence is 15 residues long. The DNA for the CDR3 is TGTGCCAGCAGCCAAGATCCTACAACAGACTATGGCTACACCTTC. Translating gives CASSQDPTTDYGYTF.

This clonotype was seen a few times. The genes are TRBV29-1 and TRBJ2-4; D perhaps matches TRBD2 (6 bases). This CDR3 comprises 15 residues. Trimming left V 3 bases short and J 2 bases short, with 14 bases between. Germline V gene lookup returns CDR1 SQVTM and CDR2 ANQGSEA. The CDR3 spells CSVDGPRGSKNIQYF. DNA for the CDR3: TGCAGCGTTGATGGACCCCGGGGGTCCAAAAACATTCAGTACTTC.

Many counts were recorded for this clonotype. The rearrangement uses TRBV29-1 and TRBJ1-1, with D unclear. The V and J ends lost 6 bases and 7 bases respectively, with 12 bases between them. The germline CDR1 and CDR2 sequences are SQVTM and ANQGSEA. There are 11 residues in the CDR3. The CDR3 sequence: CSVLGQVEAFF. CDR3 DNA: TGCAGCGTGCTTGGGCAAGTTGAAGCTTTCTTT.

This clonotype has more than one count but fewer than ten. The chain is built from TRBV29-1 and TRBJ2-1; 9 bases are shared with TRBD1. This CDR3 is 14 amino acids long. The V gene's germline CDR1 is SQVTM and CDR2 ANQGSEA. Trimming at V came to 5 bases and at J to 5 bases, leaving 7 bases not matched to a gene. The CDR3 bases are TGCAGCGTTCGGACAGGGGTGGGCAACAATGAGCAGTTCTTC. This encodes CSVRTGVGNNEQFF.

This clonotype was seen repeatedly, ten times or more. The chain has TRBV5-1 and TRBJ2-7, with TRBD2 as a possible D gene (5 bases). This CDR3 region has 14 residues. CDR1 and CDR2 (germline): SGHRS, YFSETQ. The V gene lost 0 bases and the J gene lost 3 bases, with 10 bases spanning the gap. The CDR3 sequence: CASSLGGDGYEQYF. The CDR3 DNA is TGCGCCAGCAGCTTGGGGGGAGATGGCTACGAGCAGTACTTC.

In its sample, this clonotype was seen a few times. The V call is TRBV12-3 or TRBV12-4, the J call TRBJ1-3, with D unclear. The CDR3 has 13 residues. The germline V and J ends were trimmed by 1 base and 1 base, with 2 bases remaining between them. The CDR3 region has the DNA TGTGCCAGCAGTTTAGTTTCTGGAAACACCATATATTTT. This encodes CASSLVSGNTIYF.

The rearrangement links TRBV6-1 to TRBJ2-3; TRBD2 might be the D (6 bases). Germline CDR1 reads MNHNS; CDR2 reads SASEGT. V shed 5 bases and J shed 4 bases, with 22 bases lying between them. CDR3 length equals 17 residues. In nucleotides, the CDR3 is TGTGCCAGCAGTAACCCGGGCCTCAGACGCGGGGCAGATACGCAGTATTTT. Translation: CASSNPGLRRGADTQYF.

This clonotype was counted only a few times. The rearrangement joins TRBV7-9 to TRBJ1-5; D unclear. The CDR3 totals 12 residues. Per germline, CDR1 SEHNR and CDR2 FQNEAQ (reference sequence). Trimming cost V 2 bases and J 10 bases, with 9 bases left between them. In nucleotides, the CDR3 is TGTGCCAGCAGCTTAAAGGGTGAACCCCAGCATTTT. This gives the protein CASSLKGEPQHF.

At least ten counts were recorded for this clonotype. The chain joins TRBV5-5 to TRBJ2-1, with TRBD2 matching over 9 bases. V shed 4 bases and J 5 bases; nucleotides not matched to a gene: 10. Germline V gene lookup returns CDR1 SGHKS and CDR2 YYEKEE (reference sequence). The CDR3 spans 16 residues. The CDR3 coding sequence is TGTGCCAGCAGCCACCTTAGGACTAGCGACAACAATGAGCAGTTCTTC. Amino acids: CASSHLRTSDNNEQFF.

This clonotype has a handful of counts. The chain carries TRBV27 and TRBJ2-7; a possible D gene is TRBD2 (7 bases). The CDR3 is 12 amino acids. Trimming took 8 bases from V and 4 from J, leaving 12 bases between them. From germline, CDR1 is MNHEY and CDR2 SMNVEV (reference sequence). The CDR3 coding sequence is TGTGCCAGCGGGGGGGGCGCGTACGAGCAGTACTTC. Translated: CASGGGAYEQYF.

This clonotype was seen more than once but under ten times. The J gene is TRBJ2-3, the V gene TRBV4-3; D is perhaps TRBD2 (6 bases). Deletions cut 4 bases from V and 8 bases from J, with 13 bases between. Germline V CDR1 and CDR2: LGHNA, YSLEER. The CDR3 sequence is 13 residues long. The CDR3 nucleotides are TGCGCCAGCAGCCCCCGCGTCGGGGGTACGCAGTATTTT. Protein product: CASSPRVGGTQYF.

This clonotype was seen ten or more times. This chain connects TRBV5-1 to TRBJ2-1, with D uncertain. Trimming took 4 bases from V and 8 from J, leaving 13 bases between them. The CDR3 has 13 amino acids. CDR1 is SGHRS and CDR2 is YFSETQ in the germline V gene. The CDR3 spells CASSLDPGDEQFF. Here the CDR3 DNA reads TGCGCCAGCAGCCTTGACCCTGGGGATGAGCAGTTCTTC.

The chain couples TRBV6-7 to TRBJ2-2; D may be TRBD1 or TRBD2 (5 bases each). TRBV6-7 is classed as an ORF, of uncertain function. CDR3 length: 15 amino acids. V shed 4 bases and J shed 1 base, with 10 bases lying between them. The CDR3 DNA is TGTGCCAGCAGTTCGCCGGGGCTGAACACCGGGGAGCTGTTTTTT. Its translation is CASSSPGLNTGELFF.

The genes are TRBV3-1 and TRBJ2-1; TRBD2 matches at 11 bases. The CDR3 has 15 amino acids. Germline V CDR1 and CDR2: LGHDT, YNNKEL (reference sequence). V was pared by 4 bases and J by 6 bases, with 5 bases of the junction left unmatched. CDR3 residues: CASSLLAGGSNEQFF. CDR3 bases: TGTGCCAGCAGCCTCCTAGCGGGAGGCTCCAATGAGCAGTTCTTC.

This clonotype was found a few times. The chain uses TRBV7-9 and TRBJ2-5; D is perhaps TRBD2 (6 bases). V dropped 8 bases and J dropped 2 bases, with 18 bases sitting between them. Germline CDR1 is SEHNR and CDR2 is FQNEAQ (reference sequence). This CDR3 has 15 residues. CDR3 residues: CASGFITGRQETQYF. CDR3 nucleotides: TGTGCCAGCGGATTCATCACCGGGAGACAAGAGACCCAGTACTTC.

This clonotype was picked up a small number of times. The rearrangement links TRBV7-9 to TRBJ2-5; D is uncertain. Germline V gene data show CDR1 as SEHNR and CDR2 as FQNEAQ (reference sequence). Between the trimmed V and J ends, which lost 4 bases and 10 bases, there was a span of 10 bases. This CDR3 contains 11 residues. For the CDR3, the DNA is TGTGCCAGCAGCTCCGGACCAGGCCAGTACTTC. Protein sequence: CASSSGPGQYF.

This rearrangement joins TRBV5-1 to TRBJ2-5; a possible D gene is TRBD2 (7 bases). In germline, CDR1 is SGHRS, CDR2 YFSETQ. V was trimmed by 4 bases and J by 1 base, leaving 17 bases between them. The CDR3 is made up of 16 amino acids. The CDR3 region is CASSPGGSRGQETQYF. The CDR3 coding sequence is TGCGCCAGCAGCCCGGGCGGGAGCAGGGGCCAAGAGACCCAGTACTTC.

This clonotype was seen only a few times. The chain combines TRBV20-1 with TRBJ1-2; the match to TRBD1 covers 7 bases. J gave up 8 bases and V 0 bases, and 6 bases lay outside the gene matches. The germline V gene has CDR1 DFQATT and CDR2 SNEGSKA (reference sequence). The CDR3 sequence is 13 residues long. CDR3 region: CSARDATGKGYTF. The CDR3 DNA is TGCAGTGCTAGAGACGCGACAGGGAAGGGCTACACCTTC.

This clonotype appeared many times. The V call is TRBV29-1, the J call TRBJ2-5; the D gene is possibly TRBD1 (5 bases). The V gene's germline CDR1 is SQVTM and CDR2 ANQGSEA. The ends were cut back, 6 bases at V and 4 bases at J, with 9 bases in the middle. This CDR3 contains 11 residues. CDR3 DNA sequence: TGCAGCGTGGGGCTCGGAGAGACCCAGTACTTC. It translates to CSVGLGETQYF.

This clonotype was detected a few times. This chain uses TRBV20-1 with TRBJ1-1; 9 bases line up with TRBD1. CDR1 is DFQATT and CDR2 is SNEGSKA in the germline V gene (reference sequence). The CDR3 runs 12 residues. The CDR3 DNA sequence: TGCAGCGGACAGGGGCCGGGCACTGAAGCTTTCTTT. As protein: CSGQGPGTEAFF.

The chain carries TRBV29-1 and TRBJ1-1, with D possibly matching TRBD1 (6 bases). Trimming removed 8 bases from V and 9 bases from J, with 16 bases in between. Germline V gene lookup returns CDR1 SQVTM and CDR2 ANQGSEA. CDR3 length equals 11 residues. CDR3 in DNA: TGCAGCCCGATGACAGGTTCACAAGCTTTCTTT. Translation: CSPMTGSQAFF.

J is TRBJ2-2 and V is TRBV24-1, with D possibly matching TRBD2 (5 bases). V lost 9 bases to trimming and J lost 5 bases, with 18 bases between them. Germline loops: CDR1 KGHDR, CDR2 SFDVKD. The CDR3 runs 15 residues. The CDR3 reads CATSSLPRGTGELFF. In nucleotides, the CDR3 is TGTGCCACCTCTTCGCTACCACGGGGTACCGGGGAGCTGTTTTTT.

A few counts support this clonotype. The CDR3 DNA is TGCAGTGCTAGAAGGGACGCAGCTAACTATGGCTACACCTTC. Amino acid sequence: CSARRDAANYGYTF. The V and J genes are TRBV20-1 and TRBJ1-2; possible D gene TRBD1, 5 bases. Germline CDR1 DFQATT, CDR2 SNEGSKA (reference sequence). The ends were cut back, 2 bases at V and 0 bases at J, with 10 bases in the middle. The CDR3 runs 14 residues.

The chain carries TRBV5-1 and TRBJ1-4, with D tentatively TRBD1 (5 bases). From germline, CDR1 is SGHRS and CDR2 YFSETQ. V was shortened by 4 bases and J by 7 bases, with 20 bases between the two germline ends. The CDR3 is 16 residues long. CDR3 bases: TGCGCCAGCAGCCCCACGGTGCGACGGGGGAGTGAAAAACTGTTTTTT. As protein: CASSPTVRRGSEKLFF.

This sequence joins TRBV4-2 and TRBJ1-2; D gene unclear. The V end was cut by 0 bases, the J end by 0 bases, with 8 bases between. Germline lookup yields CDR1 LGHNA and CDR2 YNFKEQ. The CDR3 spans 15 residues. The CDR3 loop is CASSQEDGSNYGYTF. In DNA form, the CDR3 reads TGTGCCAGCAGCCAAGAGGATGGATCTAACTATGGCTACACCTTC.